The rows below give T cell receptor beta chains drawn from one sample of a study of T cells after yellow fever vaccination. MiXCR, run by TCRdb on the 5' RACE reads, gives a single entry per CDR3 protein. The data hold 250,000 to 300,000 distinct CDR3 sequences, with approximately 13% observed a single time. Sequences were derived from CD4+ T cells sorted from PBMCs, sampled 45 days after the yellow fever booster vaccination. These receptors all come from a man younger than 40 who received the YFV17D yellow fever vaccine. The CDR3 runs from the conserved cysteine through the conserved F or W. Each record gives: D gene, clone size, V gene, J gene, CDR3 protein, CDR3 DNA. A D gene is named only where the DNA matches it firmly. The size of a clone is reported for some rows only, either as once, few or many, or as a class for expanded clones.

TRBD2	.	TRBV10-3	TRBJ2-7	CAITQKAGGYEQYF	TGTGCCATCACTCAGAAGGCGGGAGGTTACGAGCAGTACTTC
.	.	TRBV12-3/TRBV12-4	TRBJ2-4	CASSSFSGGGKNIQYF	TGTGCCAGCAGTTCCTTTTCAGGGGGAGGCAAAAACATTCAGTACTTC
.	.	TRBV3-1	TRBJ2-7	CASSQDVRIRRAASYEQYF	TGTGCCAGCAGCCAAGATGTTAGGATTAGGAGGGCCGCCTCCTACGAGCAGTACTTC
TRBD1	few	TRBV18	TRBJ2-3	CASSPPGDRAPDTQYF	TGTGCCAGCTCACCACCGGGGGACAGGGCGCCAGATACGCAGTATTTT
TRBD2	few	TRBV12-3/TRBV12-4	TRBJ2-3	CASRGLAGISGSDTQYF	TGTGCCAGCAGGGGGCTAGCGGGAATTTCGGGGTCAGATACGCAGTATTTT
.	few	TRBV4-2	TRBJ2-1	CASSQDLTRAQFF	TGTGCCAGCAGCCAAGATTTAACTAGGGCGCAGTTCTTC
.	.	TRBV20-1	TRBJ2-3	CSASAQSGSRGTQYF	TGCAGTGCTAGCGCTCAGTCGGGCTCTCGGGGTACGCAGTATTTT
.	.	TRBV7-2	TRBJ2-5	CASSLAQNRDLETQYF	TGTGCCAGCAGCTTAGCCCAAAACCGGGACTTGGAGACCCAGTACTTC
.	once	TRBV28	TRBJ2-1	CATDLARPSSYNEQFF	TGTGCCACCGACCTTGCCCGTCCCAGCTCCTACAATGAGCAGTTCTTC
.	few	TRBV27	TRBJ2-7	CASSLLGDRDYEQYF	TGTGCCAGCAGTTTACTAGGGGATAGGGACTACGAGCAGTACTTC
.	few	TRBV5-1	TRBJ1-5	CASSHGSNQPQHF	TGCGCCAGCAGCCACGGCAGCAATCAGCCCCAGCATTTT
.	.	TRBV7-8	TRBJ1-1	CASSPNGRPGRNTEAFF	TGTGCCAGCAGCCCAAACGGGCGGCCGGGAAGAAACACTGAAGCTTTCTTT
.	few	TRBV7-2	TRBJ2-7	CASSLSPTSSYEQYF	TGTGCCAGCAGCCTCTCCCCCACAAGCTCCTACGAGCAGTACTTC
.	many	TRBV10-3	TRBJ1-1	CAISQTGGKNTEAFF	TGTGCCATCAGTCAGACCGGGGGTAAGAACACTGAAGCTTTCTTT
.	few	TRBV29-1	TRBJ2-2	CSVSKNTGELFF	TGCAGCGTTTCCAAGAACACCGGGGAGCTGTTTTTT
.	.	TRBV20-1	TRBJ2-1	CSAPAGSLYNEQFF	TGCAGTGCCCCCGCCGGGAGCCTCTACAATGAGCAGTTCTTC
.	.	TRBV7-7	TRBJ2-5	CASSLYRDAQETQYF	TGTGCCAGCAGCCTTTACCGGGACGCACAAGAGACCCAGTACTTC
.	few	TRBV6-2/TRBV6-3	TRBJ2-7	CASSPILYGNEQYF	TGTGCCAGCAGCCCTATCCTCTATGGCAACGAGCAGTACTTC
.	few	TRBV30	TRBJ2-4	CAWSGRYGDIQYF	TGTGCCTGGAGTGGCAGGTATGGGGACATTCAGTACTTC
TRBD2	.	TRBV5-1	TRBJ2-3	CASSSGTSSDTQYF	TGCGCCAGCAGCTCCGGGACTAGCTCAGATACGCAGTATTTT
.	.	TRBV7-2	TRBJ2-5	CASSPRVSKTLRETQYF	TGTGCCAGCAGCCCACGAGTCTCTAAAACATTGAGAGAGACCCAGTACTTC
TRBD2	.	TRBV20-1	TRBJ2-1	CSAREAGLAGAEQFF	TGCAGTGCTAGAGAGGCTGGACTAGCGGGTGCGGAGCAGTTCTTC
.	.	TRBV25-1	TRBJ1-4	CASRKGGKGEKLFF	TGTGCCAGCAGGAAGGGAGGGAAGGGCGAAAAACTGTTTTTT
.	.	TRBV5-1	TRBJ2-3	CASSLERSAGLDTQYF	TGCGCCAGCAGCTTGGAACGGTCCGCCGGGCTAGATACGCAGTATTTT
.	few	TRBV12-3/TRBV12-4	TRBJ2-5	CASSPLNREETQYF	TGTGCCAGCAGTCCCCTTAACAGAGAAGAGACCCAGTACTTC
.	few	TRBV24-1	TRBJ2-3	CATSDQGTYTDTQYF	TGTGCCACCAGTGATCAGGGGACCTACACAGATACGCAGTATTTT
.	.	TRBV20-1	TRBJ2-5	CSASRQETQYF	TGCAGTGCTAGTAGGCAAGAGACCCAGTACTTC
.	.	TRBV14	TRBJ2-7	CASSQVSTLYEQYF	TGTGCCAGCAGCCAAGTTTCAACCCTTTACGAGCAGTACTTC
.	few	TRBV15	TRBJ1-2	CATSRVEARGYGYTF	TGTGCCACCAGCAGAGTTGAGGCCAGGGGCTATGGCTACACCTTC
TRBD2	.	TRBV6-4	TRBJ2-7	CASSDSGDPGGLYEQYF	TGTGCCAGCAGTGACTCGGGGGATCCGGGAGGGCTCTACGAGCAGTACTTC
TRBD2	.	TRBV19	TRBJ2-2	CATRTSDNTGELFF	TGTGCCACTCGGACTAGTGACAACACCGGGGAGCTGTTTTTT